This TCR beta chain was profiled in a study of regulatory T cells in long-lasting Graves disease (dated by TCRdb to the early 2020s). Study-level background: Persistent Graves' disease was defined as antithyroid drug treatment for over 5 years with persistently positive TSH receptor autoantibodies. The study was conducted in China and was registered as a clinical trial. Peripheral blood TCR sequencing and RNA sequencing compared persistent Graves' disease patients with newly diagnosed Graves' disease patients. A total of 35 or so samples underwent TCR sequencing: around 13 from persistent and about 20 from newly diagnosed Graves' disease patients. On average, persistent Graves' disease patients in the clinical cohort had been on antithyroid drugs for approximately ten years. Overall study outcomes, separate from this receptor: The authors acknowledged the small sample size as a limitation that may reduce accuracy. A larger number of public clonotypes was shared among persistent patients (around 2,500) than among newly diagnosed patients (more than 850). Persistent Graves' disease patients showed lower TCR Shannon entropy and fewer highly expanded clones than newly diagnosed patients, suggesting clonal expansion. Sequencing and analysis were limited to the TCR beta chain. Because the primary lesion, thyroid tissue, could not be accessed, the study looked at peripheral blood alone.

In the paper's terms, the time point label means: persistent/refractory GD, antithyroid drugs over 5 years with positive TRAb. For both TCR sequencing and RNA sequencing, RNA was extracted from PBMCs using TRIzol. The diagnosis of Graves' disease was made according to American Thyroid Association guidelines. Patients were recruited from an endocrinology department in Xi'an, China. From each patient, about 9.7 milliliters of peripheral blood was collected into an EDTA anticoagulant tube. Ficoll Paque Plus density gradient separation was used to isolate PBMCs, and no further T cell sorting was performed. RNA quality was checked with an Agilent 2100 Bioanalyzer and agarose gel, and concentration with a NanoDrop 2000. To prepare the library, multiplex PCR was applied. The run used an Illumina HiSeq 4000. CDR3 regions were amplified by Arm-PCR with iRepertoire HTBI primers to construct TCR beta libraries. PCR products were gel purified before sequencing. The study's processing was this. Gene usage analysis of CDR3 amino acid clonotypes relied on the 60 or so TRBV and fewer than 15 TRBJ segments identified across samples. COPE and FqMerger were used to merge the filtered high-quality paired reads into contigs. BLAST was used to align contigs to IMGT TRBV, TRBD and TRBJ reference genes, and CDR3 was defined according to IMGT. Any clonotype with a frequency above 0.1% was counted as a highly expanded clone. Shannon entropy was used to measure repertoire diversity, and the Gini coefficient was used to measure V-J evenness. A clonotype found in more than one individual was treated as public. TCRdb passed the public sequencing reads through fastp at Q25 and MiXCR, retaining productive beta sequences. Under each unique CDR3 protein, matching rows form one entry showing the most common genes and DNA. TCRdb, rather than the study authors, made the V and J calls. The sample table contains fewer than 550,000 distinct CDR3 sequences; only one count was recorded for 20% to 25% of them. The ten most abundant clones make up 7% to 9% of the sample.

The table lists this clonotype with a few counts. The antigen it binds to is not known. Base qualities were left out, and no much larger clone turns up one base away. The sample was peripheral blood mononuclear cells (PBMCs), taken when the disease was refractory, from a patient treated with antithyroid drugs. The source is a female donor with Graves disease.

The bases are TGCAGTGCTAGGGACAGCACCATGAACACTGAAGCTTTCTTT. The resulting protein is CSARDSTMNTEAFF. The sequence joins TRBV20-1 to TRBJ1-1; a tentative D match to TRBD1 spans 6 bases. As encoded in the germline V gene (reference sequence), CDR1 is DFQATT while CDR2 is SNEGSKA. The CDR3 holds 14 amino acids from the cysteine to the phenylalanine. Just CDR3 DNA is preserved here, 42 bases in frame from base 1. The junction carries 11 bases between V and J, which are trimmed by 3 bases and 0 bases respectively.